A few counts support the clone carrying this T cell receptor beta chain. Its antigen is not identified. It was from alopecia areata patients that lesional scalp punch biopsies and peripheral blood were collected. The sequencing template was cDNA reverse transcribed from extracted RNA. Libraries were prepared by immunoSEQ multiplex PCR; TCRdb keeps only in-frame clonotypes and omits some of them. The table shows 110,000 or so clones, with approximately 50% occurring only once. The data belong to a study of CD8+ T cells in alopecia areata. The ends were cut back, 0 bases at V and 1 base at J, with 4 bases in the middle. Germline CDR1 is GTSNPN and CDR2 is SVGIG (reference sequence). This CDR3 has 13 residues. Findings of the study overall: Sequencing of scalp samples also captures resident alphabeta T cells of normal skin. Between patients, shared TCR sequences were less clear than in mice. This was possibly due in part to HLA diversity in the patient population.

The sequenced sample consisted of NKG2D-low CD8+ T cells sorted from blood. This chain joins TRBV30 and TRBJ1-5; unclear D gene. The TCR was taken from a human donor with alopecia areata. Here the CDR3 DNA reads TGTGCCTGGAGTGTGGGGAGCAATCAGCCCCAGCATTTT. Translation: CAWSVGSNQPQHF.